Listed here are 13 T cell receptor beta chains from one sample, sequenced in a study of blood T cell repertoires in COVID-19. Using immunoSEQ multiplex PCR, the repertoire was profiled, and TCRdb retains in-frame clones only, with some absent. Of 100,000 or so clones in the sample, about 90% are singletons; the top ten hold 4.2%. The specimen sequenced was peripheral blood. These receptors were obtained from a young man with acute or convalescent COVID-19.

The chain employs TRBV18 and TRBJ2-5, with a weak D call TRBD2 (5 bases). Germline V CDR1 and CDR2: KGHSH, LQKENI. This CDR3 comprises 14 residues. With 0 bases removed from V and 2 bases from J, the gap between germline ends came to 7 bases. The CDR3 here is CASSPPRTQETQYF. The CDR3 DNA is TGTGCCAGCTCACCACCTCGGACTCAAGAGACCCAGTACTTC.

This clone turned up a few times. V and J are TRBV19 and TRBJ1-1; 7 bases are shared with TRBD1. The CDR3 has 12 residues. J lost 9 bases, V lost 5 bases, and 6 bases had no gene match. CDR1 and CDR2 from the germline V gene are LNHDA and SQIVND (reference sequence). The CDR3 region has the DNA TGTGCCAGTAGTTTCAGACAGGGCCAAGCTTTCTTT. Residues: CASSFRQGQAFF.

A single count supports this clone. The rearrangement links TRBV30 to TRBJ2-1; D gene ambiguous. Germline V CDR1 and CDR2: GTSNPN, SVGIG (reference sequence). V gave up 1 base and J gave up 3 bases, with 19 bases separating them. The CDR3 is 17 amino acids. The CDR3 is CAWSAIVLEPYYNEQFF. CDR3 DNA: TGTGCCTGGAGTGCTATCGTTCTAGAACCCTACTACAATGAGCAGTTCTTC. Filled out from reference TRBV30 and TRBJ2-1, the complete variable domain reads SQTIHQWPATLVQPVGSPLSLECTVEGTSNPNLYWYRQAAGRGLQLLFYSVGIGQISSEVPQNLSASRPQDRQFILSSKKLLLSDSGFYLCAWSAIVLEPYYNEQFFGPGTRLTVL.

The CDR3 spells CAWSPGGTTDTQYF. The CDR3 nucleotides read TGTGCCTGGAGTCCCGGCGGGACCACAGATACGCAGTATTTT. The V and J genes are TRBV30 and TRBJ2-3; tentative D call: TRBD2 (6 bases). V gave up 2 bases and J gave up 2 bases, with 11 bases separating them. Germline V gives CDR1 GTSNPN, CDR2 SVGIG (reference sequence). The CDR3 loop spans 14 amino acids. The full variable domain, its missing parts supplied by reference TRBV30 and TRBJ2-3, is SQTIHQWPATLVQPVGSPLSLECTVEGTSNPNLYWYRQAAGRGLQLLFYSVGIGQISSEVPQNLSASRPQDRQFILSSKKLLLSDSGFYLCAWSPGGTTDTQYFGPGTRLTVL.

This chain joins TRBV6-5 and TRBJ1-5, with D possibly matching TRBD1 (5 bases). CDR3 length: 15 amino acids. Trimming took 6 bases from V and 6 from J, leaving 18 bases between them. Per germline, CDR1 MNHEY and CDR2 SVGAGI. As DNA, the CDR3 is TGTGCCAGCAGCGAGAGGGGAGGTTTGGGTCAGCCCCAGCATTTT. It specifies CASSERGGLGQPQHF.

Only one count was recorded for this clone. The chain has TRBV7-9 and TRBJ1-2; 9 bases match TRBD1. Germline lookup yields CDR1 SEHNR and CDR2 FQNEAQ (reference sequence). The CDR3 has 14 amino acids. J lost 7 bases, V lost 5 bases, and 8 bases had no gene match. This chain's CDR3 is CASSPGQGSAGYTF. The CDR3, as DNA: TGTGCCAGCAGCCCGGGACAGGGATCGGCTGGCTACACCTTC.

The chain joins TRBV24-1 to TRBJ1-5; TRBD1 matches 9 bases. The CDR3 has 13 amino acids. Trimming removed 10 bases from V and 7 bases from J; junction bases left unmatched: 7. Per germline, CDR1 KGHDR and CDR2 SFDVKD. This CDR3 reads CATGQGTGQPQHF. DNA for the CDR3: TGTGCCACGGGACAGGGTACAGGGCAGCCCCAGCATTTT.

The J gene is TRBJ1-2, the V gene TRBV12-3 or TRBV12-4; D not certain. The germline V and J ends were trimmed by 6 bases and 1 base, with 9 bases remaining between them. The CDR3 consists of 13 residues. The CDR3 DNA reads TGTGCCAGCAGCCCAACAGATAACTATGGCTACACCTTC. It translates to CASSPTDNYGYTF.

The J gene is TRBJ2-7, the V gene TRBV5-4, with 9 bases aligning to TRBD1. CDR1 is SGHNT, CDR2 YYREEE, per germline (reference sequence). With 3 bases clipped from V and 3 bases from J, the junction kept 7 bases outside the gene matches. The CDR3 is 15 residues long. The CDR3 DNA is TGTGCCAGCAGCTCGCCTTGGACAGGGGACTACGAGCAGTACTTC. It specifies CASSSPWTGDYEQYF.

The chain couples TRBV18 to TRBJ1-1; no clear D. CDR3 size: 14 residues. In germline, CDR1 is KGHSH, CDR2 LQKENI. The ends were cut back, 2 bases at V and 4 bases at J, with 11 bases in the middle. In nucleotides, the CDR3 is TGTGCCAGCTCACCAGGGGTGCGGGGCACTGAAGCTTTCTTT. Residues: CASSPGVRGTEAFF. Filled out from reference TRBV18 and TRBJ1-1, the complete variable domain reads NAGVMQNPRHLVRRRGQEARLRCSPMKGHSHVYWYRQLPEEGLKFMVYLQKENIIDESGMPKERFSAEFPKEGPSILRIQQVVRGDSAAYFCASSPGVRGTEAFFGQGTRLTVV.

This sequence joins TRBV6-6 and TRBJ2-3; D is ambiguous. The CDR3 spans 13 residues. Germline lookup yields CDR1 MNHNY and CDR2 SVGAGI (reference sequence). V shed 5 bases and J shed 4 bases, with 10 bases lying between them. CDR3 DNA: TGTGCCAGCAGTGTCGAGGCCCCAGATACGCAGTATTTT. Protein: CASSVEAPDTQYF.

This clone was observed once. The chain joins TRBV19 to TRBJ1-3; D is unresolved. Per germline, CDR1 LNHDA and CDR2 SQIVND (reference sequence). This CDR3 has 15 amino acids. The V end was cut by 1 base, the J end by 0 bases, with 7 bases between. The chain's CDR3 is CASSIVLISGNTIYF. The DNA for the CDR3 is TGTGCCAGTAGTATAGTACTGATCTCTGGAAACACCATATATTTT. Full variable domain (missing parts from reference TRBV19 and TRBJ1-3): DGGITQSPKYLFRKEGQNVTLSCEQNLNHDAMYWYRQDPGQGLRLIYYSQIVNDFQKGDIAEGYSVSREKKESFPLTVTSAQKNPTAFYLCASSIVLISGNTIYFGEGSWLTVV.

V is TRBV5-1 and J is TRBJ2-5; possible D gene TRBD2, 6 bases. Trimming shortened V by 1 base and J by 1 base, and 14 bases separated the two germline ends. Germline-derived CDR1 and CDR2 are SGHRS and YFSETQ. This CDR3 has 16 amino acids. The CDR3 protein is CASSLQILGGQETQYF. The DNA of the CDR3 is TGCGCCAGCAGCTTGCAGATTCTGGGGGGCCAAGAGACCCAGTACTTC.